This is a list of T cell receptor beta chains from one sample in a study of Tregs in tolerant kidney transplant recipients. Repertoires were generated with immunoSEQ multiplex PCR, while TCRdb's copy carries only in-frame clones and drops some. Of about 81,000 clones listed, over 75% are singletons. The material was CD4+ T cells from blood (PBMCs), obtained 24 months after the transplant. The receptors originated from a human patient who received a combined kidney and bone marrow transplant. The T cells may come from the graft donor. The CDR3 runs from the conserved cysteine through the conserved F or W. Fields, in order: clone size, V gene, D gene, J gene, CDR3 protein, CDR3 DNA. The D gene is left open where the match is weak. The listing skips clone size in some rows; elsewhere it reads once, few, many or a size class.

abundance: once; v_gene: TRBV30; d_gene: TRBD1; j_gene: TRBJ1-6; CDR3aa: CAWNRDRANSPLHF; CDR3nt: TGTGCCTGGAACCGGGACAGGGCCAATTCACCCCTCCACTTT
abundance: NA; v_gene: TRBV7-3; d_gene: TRBD2; j_gene: TRBJ2-3; CDR3aa: CASSLVAGGLTSTDTQYF; CDR3nt: TGTGCCAGCAGCTTAGTGGCGGGGGGACTTACTAGCACAGATACGCAGTATTTT
abundance: once; v_gene: TRBV5-5; d_gene: NA; j_gene: TRBJ2-7; CDR3aa: CASSFTGREQYF; CDR3nt: TGTGCCAGCAGCTTTACAGGGCGCGAGCAGTACTTC
abundance: NA; v_gene: TRBV4-2; d_gene: NA; j_gene: TRBJ1-4; CDR3aa: CASSQGPPGVNEKLFF; CDR3nt: TGTGCCAGCAGCCAAGGACCCCCCGGGGTTAATGAAAAACTGTTTTTT
abundance: once; v_gene: TRBV4-3; d_gene: NA; j_gene: TRBJ2-7; CDR3aa: CASSPSHRGFRSYEQYF; CDR3nt: TGCGCCAGCAGCCCCTCCCACCGGGGGTTCCGCTCCTACGAGCAGTACTTC
abundance: NA; v_gene: TRBV7-3; d_gene: NA; j_gene: TRBJ2-4; CDR3aa: CASSLRQTDQYF; CDR3nt: TGTGCCAGCAGCCTTCGACAGACAGATCAGTACTTC
abundance: NA; v_gene: TRBV7-6; d_gene: NA; j_gene: TRBJ2-3; CDR3aa: CASSLALGRYTDTQYF; CDR3nt: TGTGCCAGCAGCTTAGCTTTGGGCCGATACACAGATACGCAGTATTTT
abundance: NA; v_gene: TRBV9; d_gene: NA; j_gene: TRBJ2-1; CDR3aa: CASSGADGESSYNEQFF; CDR3nt: TGTGCCAGCAGCGGAGCGGACGGGGAGAGCTCCTACAATGAGCAGTTCTTC
abundance: NA; v_gene: TRBV7-9; d_gene: NA; j_gene: TRBJ2-7; CDR3aa: CASSLMPAGPGGTHEQYF; CDR3nt: TGTGCCAGCAGCTTAATGCCCGCGGGGCCCGGCGGGACCCACGAGCAGTACTTC
abundance: NA; v_gene: TRBV7-2; d_gene: NA; j_gene: TRBJ2-7; CDR3aa: CASSDKTLPRVNEQYF; CDR3nt: TGTGCCAGCAGCGACAAGACCCTGCCCCGAGTTAACGAGCAGTACTTC
abundance: NA; v_gene: TRBV5-1; d_gene: TRBD1; j_gene: TRBJ1-2; CDR3aa: CASSRDRRANYGYTF; CDR3nt: TGCGCCAGCAGCCGGGACAGGAGAGCTAACTATGGCTACACCTTC
abundance: once; v_gene: TRBV7-9; d_gene: TRBD1; j_gene: TRBJ1-4; CDR3aa: CASSALDLGQGNEKLFF; CDR3nt: TGTGCCAGCAGCGCCCTCGACCTTGGACAGGGTAATGAAAAACTGTTTTTT
abundance: NA; v_gene: TRBV7-2; d_gene: NA; j_gene: TRBJ2-3; CDR3aa: CASSWSRGVGSDTQYF; CDR3nt: TGTGCCAGCAGCTGGTCTCGGGGTGTCGGATCAGATACGCAGTATTTT
abundance: NA; v_gene: TRBV7-8; d_gene: TRBD1; j_gene: TRBJ1-2; CDR3aa: CASSEKRTGYYGYTF; CDR3nt: TGTGCCAGCAGCGAAAAGAGGACAGGGTATTATGGCTACACCTTC
abundance: NA; v_gene: TRBV11-2; d_gene: TRBD1; j_gene: TRBJ2-7; CDR3aa: CASTRDRGPYEQYF; CDR3nt: TGTGCCAGCACCCGGGACAGGGGGCCTTACGAGCAGTACTTC
abundance: NA; v_gene: TRBV14; d_gene: NA; j_gene: TRBJ2-4; CDR3aa: CASSQTRRNIQYF; CDR3nt: TGTGCCAGCAGCCAAACAAGGCGGAACATTCAGTACTTC
abundance: once; v_gene: TRBV5-1; d_gene: NA; j_gene: TRBJ2-2; CDR3aa: CASSLEVQGNTGELFF; CDR3nt: TGCGCCAGCAGCTTGGAGGTACAGGGTAACACCGGGGAGCTGTTTTTT
abundance: NA; v_gene: TRBV4-3; d_gene: NA; j_gene: TRBJ2-3; CDR3aa: CASSRGVERTDTQYF; CDR3nt: TGCGCCAGCAGCCGGGGAGTTGAGCGCACAGATACGCAGTATTTT
abundance: NA; v_gene: TRBV5-6; d_gene: NA; j_gene: TRBJ1-4; CDR3aa: CASSLAGGPGLF; CDR3nt: TGTGCCAGCAGCTTGGCCGGGGGGCCGGGACTTTTT
abundance: NA; v_gene: TRBV28; d_gene: NA; j_gene: TRBJ1-6; CDR3aa: CASSFPRTADNSPLHF; CDR3nt: TGTGCCAGCAGTTTCCCCCGGACAGCCGATAATTCCCCCCTCCACTTT
abundance: NA; v_gene: TRBV7-9; d_gene: NA; j_gene: TRBJ2-5; CDR3aa: CASSFQEETQYF; CDR3nt: TGTGCCAGCAGCTTCCAGGAAGAGACCCAGTACTTC
abundance: NA; v_gene: TRBV28; d_gene: TRBD1; j_gene: TRBJ1-1; CDR3aa: CASSLVQGASWNTEAFF; CDR3nt: TGTGCCAGCAGTTTGGTCCAGGGGGCCTCCTGGAACACTGAAGCTTTCTTT
abundance: NA; v_gene: TRBV2; d_gene: TRBD1; j_gene: TRBJ2-7; CDR3aa: CASSFGQAKYYEQYF; CDR3nt: TGTGCCAGCAGTTTCGGACAGGCAAAATACTACGAGCAGTACTTC
abundance: NA; v_gene: TRBV19; d_gene: NA; j_gene: TRBJ2-5; CDR3aa: CASSRGQETQYF; CDR3nt: TGTGCCAGTAGCCGGGGCCAAGAGACCCAGTACTTC
abundance: once; v_gene: TRBV10-3; d_gene: TRBD2; j_gene: TRBJ2-3; CDR3aa: CAIRRLAGGTDTQYF; CDR3nt: TGTGCCATCAGACGACTAGCGGGTGGCACAGATACGCAGTATTTT
abundance: NA; v_gene: TRBV7-3; d_gene: TRBD2; j_gene: TRBJ2-1; CDR3aa: CASSSRPGLAYNEQFF; CDR3nt: TGTGCCAGCAGCTCTCGGCCGGGACTAGCGTACAATGAGCAGTTCTTC
abundance: NA; v_gene: TRBV18; d_gene: TRBD2; j_gene: TRBJ2-1; CDR3aa: CASSDLSGGRRNEQFF; CDR3nt: TGTGCCAGCTCCGACCTTAGCGGGGGTAGGAGGAATGAGCAGTTCTTC
abundance: NA; v_gene: TRBV14; d_gene: NA; j_gene: TRBJ1-4; CDR3aa: CASSQVSGGEKLFF; CDR3nt: TGTGCCAGCAGCCAAGTCTCAGGAGGCGAAAAACTGTTTTTT
abundance: NA; v_gene: TRBV28; d_gene: NA; j_gene: TRBJ1-2; CDR3aa: CASSVPRGSGYTF; CDR3nt: TGTGCCAGCAGTGTCCCCAGGGGCTCTGGCTACACCTTC
abundance: NA; v_gene: TRBV5-6; d_gene: NA; j_gene: TRBJ2-1; CDR3aa: CASRQAGGTYNEQFF; CDR3nt: TGTGCCAGCAGACAGGCAGGCGGGACCTACAATGAGCAGTTCTTC
abundance: NA; v_gene: TRBV25-1; d_gene: TRBD2; j_gene: TRBJ2-3; CDR3aa: CASSTPGLVSTDTQYF; CDR3nt: TGTGCCAGCAGTACCCCTGGACTAGTGAGCACAGATACGCAGTATTTT
abundance: NA; v_gene: TRBV5-1; d_gene: TRBD2; j_gene: TRBJ2-2; CDR3aa: CASLAGTATGELFF; CDR3nt: TGCGCCAGTCTAGCGGGGACGGCCACCGGGGAGCTGTTTTTT
abundance: NA; v_gene: TRBV7-9; d_gene: NA; j_gene: TRBJ2-3; CDR3aa: CASSLGTLSTDTQYF; CDR3nt: TGTGCCAGCAGCTTAGGGACTCTAAGCACAGATACGCAGTATTTT
abundance: NA; v_gene: TRBV19; d_gene: NA; j_gene: TRBJ1-6; CDR3aa: CASSIVNGYLHF; CDR3nt: TGTGCCAGTAGTATAGTAAACGGTTACCTCCACTTT
abundance: NA; v_gene: TRBV10-3; d_gene: NA; j_gene: TRBJ2-7; CDR3aa: CAISDSRTGNEQYF; CDR3nt: TGTGCCATCAGTGATAGCAGAACAGGGAACGAGCAGTACTTC
abundance: NA; v_gene: TRBV4-3; d_gene: NA; j_gene: TRBJ1-4; CDR3aa: CASSQGQYNEKLFF; CDR3nt: TGCGCCAGCAGCCAAGGACAGTATAATGAAAAACTGTTTTTT
abundance: NA; v_gene: TRBV10-1; d_gene: NA; j_gene: TRBJ2-7; CDR3aa: CANRESVGFF; CDR3nt: TGCGCCAACCGGGAGAGTGTTGGTTTCTTC
abundance: NA; v_gene: TRBV6-1; d_gene: NA; j_gene: TRBJ1-1; CDR3aa: CATQGRSAFF; CDR3nt: TGTGCCACCCAGGGGCGGTCAGCTTTCTTT
abundance: NA; v_gene: TRBV25-1; d_gene: NA; j_gene: TRBJ1-1; CDR3aa: CASKSWRTEAFF; CDR3nt: TGTGCCAGCAAATCGTGGCGGACTGAAGCTTTCTTT